The 21 T cell receptor beta chains in this list originate from one sample, sequenced in a study of Ad26.COV2.S vaccination and SARS-CoV-2 variants. Assay used: immunoSEQ multiplex PCR; TCRdb lists only in-frame clones, some missing. Among approximately 140,000 clones listed, about nine tenths were seen once. The sequencing here drew on peripheral blood, taken after recovery from COVID-19. These receptors originate from a human donor who had recovered from COVID-19.

The chain recombines TRBV19 with TRBJ1-5; D uncertain. The CDR3 loop spans 20 amino acids. Germline CDR1 and CDR2: LNHDA and SQIVND (reference sequence). Trimming took 0 bases from V and 0 from J, leaving 21 bases between them. The CDR3 coding sequence is TGTGCCAGTAGTATAGATCGGAGCGGCAGTTACCCTTATAGCAATCAGCCCCAGCATTTT. Amino acid sequence: CASSIDRSGSYPYSNQPQHF.

The rearrangement uses TRBV5-1 and TRBJ1-1; perhaps TRBD1 as D (5 bases). Per the germline V gene, CDR1 is SGHRS and CDR2 is YFSETQ. Trimming removed 4 bases at V and 4 bases at J, with 17 bases between. The CDR3 runs 15 residues. The CDR3 is CASSPGGASGTEAFF. DNA for the CDR3: TGCGCCAGCAGCCCTGGAGGGGCAAGCGGCACTGAAGCTTTCTTT.

The chain uses TRBV19 and TRBJ1-2, with D uncertain. V shed 3 bases and J shed 6 bases, with 11 bases lying between them. CDR1 and CDR2 from the germline V gene are LNHDA and SQIVND (reference sequence). This CDR3 is built from 13 residues. DNA of the CDR3: TGTGCCAGTAGTATCAAGGGCCGGGATGGCTACACCTTC. Its protein product is CASSIKGRDGYTF.

V gene TRBV27 combines with J gene TRBJ1-5; D not resolved. Per germline, CDR1 MNHEY and CDR2 SMNVEV (reference sequence). Deletions cut 5 bases from V and 0 bases from J, with 26 bases between. The CDR3 length is 20 residues. This CDR3 is CASSPTLGGPGRYSNQPQHF. CDR3 DNA: TGTGCCAGCAGTCCAACCTTGGGAGGGCCAGGACGGTATAGCAATCAGCCCCAGCATTTT.

The chain couples TRBV10-2 to TRBJ2-3; D uncertain. V was clipped by 4 bases and J by 2 bases, with 10 bases between them. Germline values: CDR1 WSHSY, CDR2 SAAADI. The CDR3 is 14 amino acids. The DNA for the CDR3 is TGCGCCAGCAGTGCATGGGGTCCCACAGATACGCAGTATTTT. It codes for CASSAWGPTDTQYF.

V and J are TRBV28 and TRBJ2-6; no clear D gene. The CDR3 runs 15 residues. The germline gives CDR1 MDHEN, CDR2 SYDVKM. The V end lost 5 bases, the J end lost 1 base, and 9 bases lay between the germline ends. In nucleotides, the CDR3 is TGTGCCAGCAGTGCCTCCCTTTCTGGGGCCAACGTCCTGACTTTC. This codes for CASSASLSGANVLTF. The whole variable domain, remainder taken from reference TRBV28 and TRBJ2-6, is DVKVTQSSRYLVKRTGEKVFLECVQDMDHENMFWYRQDPGLGLRLIYFSYDVKMKEKGDIPEGYSVSREKKERFSLILESASTNQTSMYLCASSASLSGANVLTFGAGSRLTVL.

The rearrangement uses TRBV7-9 and TRBJ1-1; 9 bases agree with TRBD1. V shed 2 bases, J shed 6 bases, and the junction held 4 bases outside the gene matches. From germline, CDR1 is SEHNR and CDR2 FQNEAQ (reference sequence). This CDR3 is 14 amino acids long. DNA for the CDR3: TGTGCCAGCAGCTTAATACAGGGGGCCCCTGAAGCTTTCTTT. Translation gives CASSLIQGAPEAFF. Complete variable domain (other parts from reference TRBV7-9 and TRBJ1-1): DTGVSQNPRHKITKRGQNVTFRCDPISEHNRLYWYRQTLGQGPEFLTYFQNEAQLEKSRLLSDRFSAERPKGSFSTLEIQRTEQGDSAMYLCASSLIQGAPEAFFGQGTRLTVV.

V gene TRBV6-2 or TRBV6-3 combines with J gene TRBJ2-3, with D hard to call. The CDR3 runs to 14 residues. CDR1 and CDR2 from the germline V gene are MNHEY and SVGEGT. Trimming stripped 2 bases from V and 2 bases from J, with 8 bases between. The CDR3, as DNA: TGTGCCAGCAGTTACGTCTCCTACACAGATACGCAGTATTTT. Protein: CASSYVSYTDTQYF.

The CDR3: CATSRVANQPQHF. As DNA, the CDR3 is TGTGCCACCAGCAGAGTAGCCAATCAGCCCCAGCATTTT. The chain employs TRBV15 and TRBJ1-5; D gene ambiguous. The CDR3 runs to 13 residues. Germline V gene lookup returns CDR1 LNHNV and CDR2 YYDKDF (reference sequence). The V gene lost 1 base and the J gene lost 3 bases, with 4 bases spanning the gap.

The rearrangement links TRBV27 to TRBJ2-5; tentative D call: TRBD1 (6 bases). Deletions cut 8 bases from V and 4 bases from J, with 17 bases between. The V gene's germline CDR1 is MNHEY and CDR2 SMNVEV (reference sequence). This CDR3 region has 14 residues. DNA of the CDR3: TGTGCCAGCGGCCAGGGGCCCGCAATAGAGACCCAGTACTTC. Its translation is CASGQGPAIETQYF.

The sample holds one count of this clone. The chain couples TRBV19 to TRBJ2-5; 10 bases are shared with TRBD1. V was clipped by 2 bases and J by 5 bases; unmatched bases: 5. The CDR3 covers 15 residues. Germline CDR1 is LNHDA and CDR2 is SQIVND (reference sequence). For the CDR3, the DNA is TGTGCCAGTAGTATATTGGACAGGGGGAGGGAGACCCAGTACTTC. Translation: CASSILDRGRETQYF.

The CDR3 spells CALRGANDNEQFF. The CDR3 DNA is TGTGCCCTCCGGGGGGCCAATGACAATGAGCAGTTCTTC. The chain joins TRBV28 to TRBJ2-1; D may be TRBD2 (7 bases). The V end was cut by 11 bases, the J end by 5 bases, with 16 bases between. This CDR3 has 13 residues. Germline CDR1 reads MDHEN; CDR2 reads SYDVKM.

The rearrangement joins TRBV12-3 or TRBV12-4 to TRBJ1-1; no clear D. The V and J ends lost 2 bases and 5 bases respectively, with 9 bases between them. The CDR3 has 13 residues. The CDR3 nucleotides are TGTGCCAGCAGTTTATCGGTTAGGACTGAAGCTTTCTTT. This sequence encodes CASSLSVRTEAFF.

This clone was seen only a few times. V gene TRBV6-5 combines with J gene TRBJ1-1; D call uncertain. The CDR3 consists of 12 residues. Per germline, CDR1 MNHEY and CDR2 SVGAGI. V was clipped by 11 bases and J by 3 bases, with 13 bases between them. The CDR3 DNA reads TGTGCCGGAAAAGGTCTTCACACTGAAGCTTTCTTT. It codes for CAGKGLHTEAFF.

CDR3: CASSLSAGAVYGYTF. CDR3 DNA sequence: TGTGCCAGCAGTTTATCAGCCGGGGCAGTCTATGGCTACACCTTC. The V call is TRBV27, the J call TRBJ1-2; maybe TRBD1 (5 bases). V lost 0 bases, J lost 4 bases, and 12 bases lay in between. The CDR3 has 15 amino acids. The germline gives CDR1 MNHEY, CDR2 SMNVEV (reference sequence).

The chain employs TRBV9 and TRBJ2-5; D remains unclear. CDR1 is SGDLS, CDR2 YYNGEE, per germline. V was pared by 7 bases and J by 2 bases, with 6 bases between. CDR3 length: 11 residues. In nucleotides, the CDR3 is TGTGCCAGCCCTCAACAAGAGACCCAGTACTTC. As protein: CASPQQETQYF.

The chain carries TRBV7-2 and TRBJ2-3, with 7 positions matching TRBD2. After removal of 1 base from V and 2 bases from J, the junction contained 6 bases not matched to a gene. Germline CDR1 SGHTA, CDR2 FQGNSA. This CDR3 is 16 amino acids long. CDR3 protein: CASSLGAGGITDTQYF. Written as DNA, the CDR3 is TGTGCCAGCAGCTTAGGCGCCGGGGGGATCACAGATACGCAGTATTTT. Variable domain in full (rest from reference TRBV7-2 and TRBJ2-3): GAGVSQSPSNKVTEKGKDVELRCDPISGHTALYWYRQSLGQGLEFLIYFQGNSAPDKSGLPSDRFSAERTGGSVSTLTIQRTQQEDSAVYLCASSLGAGGITDTQYFGPGTRLTVL.

V usage is TRBV29-1 and J usage is TRBJ1-1; D not resolved. The CDR3 is 14 amino acids. Germline V lookup: CDR1 SQVTM, CDR2 ANQGSEA. Deletions cut 7 bases from V and 5 bases from J, with 20 bases between. CDR3 sequence: CSAITVSFGTEAFF. The CDR3 bases are TGCAGCGCTATCACCGTAAGTTTTGGGACTGAAGCTTTCTTT.

The V call is TRBV5-8, the J call TRBJ2-7, with D maybe TRBD2 (6 bases). Germline V lookup: CDR1 SGHTS, CDR2 YDEGEE. CDR3 size: 14 residues. V dropped 2 bases and J dropped 7 bases, with 16 bases sitting between them. CDR3 sequence: CASSFGPPREEQYF. The CDR3 bases are TGTGCCAGCAGCTTCGGCCCGCCGCGGGAAGAGCAGTACTTC.

In this sample, this clone turned up a few times. The V call is TRBV10-1, the J call TRBJ1-5; D is uncertain. The germline V gene encodes CDR1 WNHNN and CDR2 SYGVQD (reference sequence). The CDR3 has 16 amino acids. Trimming left V 3 bases short and J 1 base short, with 13 bases between. CDR3 nucleotide sequence: TGCGCCAGCAGTGATGCCAGGCTGGGAAGCAATCAGCCCCAGCATTTT. Translation: CASSDARLGSNQPQHF.

The chain joins TRBV5-1 to TRBJ1-2; no clear D. Germline-derived CDR1 and CDR2 are SGHRS and YFSETQ. This CDR3 has 15 residues. V lost 0 bases, J lost 2 bases, and 11 bases lay in between. The CDR3 spells CASSLVSIENYGYTF. The CDR3 DNA reads as TGCGCCAGCAGCTTGGTATCGATAGAAAACTATGGCTACACCTTC.